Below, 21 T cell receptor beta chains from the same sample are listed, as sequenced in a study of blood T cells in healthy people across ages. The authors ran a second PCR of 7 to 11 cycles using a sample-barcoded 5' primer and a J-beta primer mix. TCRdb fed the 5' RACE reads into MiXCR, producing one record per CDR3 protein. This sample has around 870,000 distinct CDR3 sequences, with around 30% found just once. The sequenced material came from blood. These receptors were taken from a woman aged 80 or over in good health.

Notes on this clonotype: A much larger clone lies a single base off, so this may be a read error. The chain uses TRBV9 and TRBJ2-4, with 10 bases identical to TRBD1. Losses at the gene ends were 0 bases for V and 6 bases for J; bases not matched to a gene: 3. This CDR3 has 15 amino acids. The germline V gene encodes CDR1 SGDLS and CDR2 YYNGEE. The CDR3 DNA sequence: TGTGCCAGCAGCGTAGGAGGGACAGGGGTAAACATTCAGTACTTC. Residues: CASSVGGTGVNIQYF. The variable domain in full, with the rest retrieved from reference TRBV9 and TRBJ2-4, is DSGVTQTPKHLITATGQRVTLRCSPRSGDLSVYWYQQSLDQGLQFLIQYYNGEERAKGNILERFSAQQFPDLHSELNLSSLELGDSALYFCASSVGGTGVNIQYFGAGTRLSVL.

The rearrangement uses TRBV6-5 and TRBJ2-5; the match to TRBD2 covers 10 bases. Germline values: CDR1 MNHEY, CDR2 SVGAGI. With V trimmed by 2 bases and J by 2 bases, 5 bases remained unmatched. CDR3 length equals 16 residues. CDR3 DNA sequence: TGTGCCAGCAGTTACGAGGTAGCGGGGGGTCAAGAGACCCAGTACTTC. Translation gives CASSYEVAGGQETQYF.

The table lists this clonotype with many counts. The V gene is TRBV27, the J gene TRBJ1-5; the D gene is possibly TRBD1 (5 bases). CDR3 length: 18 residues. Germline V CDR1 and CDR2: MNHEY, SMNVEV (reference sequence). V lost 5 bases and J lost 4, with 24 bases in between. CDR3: CASSPKFRPGPGNQPQHF. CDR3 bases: TGTGCCAGCAGTCCCAAATTCCGGCCGGGACCGGGGAATCAGCCCCAGCATTTT.

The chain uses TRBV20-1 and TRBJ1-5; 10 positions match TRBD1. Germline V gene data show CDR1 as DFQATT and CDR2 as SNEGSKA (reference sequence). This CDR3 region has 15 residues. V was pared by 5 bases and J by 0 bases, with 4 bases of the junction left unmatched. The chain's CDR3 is CSASGTGDSNQPQHF. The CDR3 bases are TGCAGTGCTTCTGGGACAGGGGATAGCAATCAGCCCCAGCATTTT.

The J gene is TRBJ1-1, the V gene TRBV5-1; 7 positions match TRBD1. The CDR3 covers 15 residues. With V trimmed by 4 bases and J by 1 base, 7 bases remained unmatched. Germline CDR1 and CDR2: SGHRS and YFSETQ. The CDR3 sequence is CASSTTGDRNTEAFF. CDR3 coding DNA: TGCGCCAGCAGCACCACAGGGGACAGGAACACTGAAGCTTTCTTT.

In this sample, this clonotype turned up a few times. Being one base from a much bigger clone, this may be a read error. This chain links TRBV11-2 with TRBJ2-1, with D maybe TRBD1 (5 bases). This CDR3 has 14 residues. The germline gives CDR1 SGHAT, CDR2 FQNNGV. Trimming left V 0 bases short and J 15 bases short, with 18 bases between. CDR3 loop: CASSLELVRTRPFF. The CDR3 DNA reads TGTGCCAGCAGCTTAGAATTGGTTCGGACACGACCGTTCTTC.

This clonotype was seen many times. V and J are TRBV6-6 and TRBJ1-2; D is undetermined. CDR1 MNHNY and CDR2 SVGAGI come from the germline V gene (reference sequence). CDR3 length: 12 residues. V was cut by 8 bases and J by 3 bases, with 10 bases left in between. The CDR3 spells CASALGDYGYTF. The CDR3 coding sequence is TGTGCCAGCGCTCTGGGTGACTATGGCTACACCTTC.

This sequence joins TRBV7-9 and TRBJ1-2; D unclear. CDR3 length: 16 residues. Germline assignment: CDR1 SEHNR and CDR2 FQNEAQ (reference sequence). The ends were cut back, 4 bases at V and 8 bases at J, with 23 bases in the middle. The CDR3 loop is CASSYGGRMDSGGYTF. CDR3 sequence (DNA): TGTGCCAGCAGCTATGGTGGACGTATGGACTCTGGGGGCTACACCTTC.

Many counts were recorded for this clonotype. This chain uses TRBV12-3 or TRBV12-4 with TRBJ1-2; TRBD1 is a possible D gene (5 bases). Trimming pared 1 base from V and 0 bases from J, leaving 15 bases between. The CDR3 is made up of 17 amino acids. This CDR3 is CASSLGQGGLSNYGYTF. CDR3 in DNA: TGTGCCAGCAGTTTAGGTCAGGGTGGCCTTTCTAACTATGGCTACACCTTC.

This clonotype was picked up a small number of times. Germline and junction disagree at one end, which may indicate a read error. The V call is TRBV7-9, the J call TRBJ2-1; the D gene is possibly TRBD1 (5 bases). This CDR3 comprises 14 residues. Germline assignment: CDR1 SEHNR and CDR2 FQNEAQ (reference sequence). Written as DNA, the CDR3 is TGTGCCGGCAGCTTCCCGACAGTGTCCAATGAGCAGTTCTTC. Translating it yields CAGSFPTVSNEQFF.

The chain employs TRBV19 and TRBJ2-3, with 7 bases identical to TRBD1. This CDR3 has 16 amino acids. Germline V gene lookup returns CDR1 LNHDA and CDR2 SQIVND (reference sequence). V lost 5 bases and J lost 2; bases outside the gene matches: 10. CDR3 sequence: CASSRENRGDTDTQYF. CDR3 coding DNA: TGTGCCAGTAGTCGTGAAAACAGGGGTGACACAGATACGCAGTATTTT.

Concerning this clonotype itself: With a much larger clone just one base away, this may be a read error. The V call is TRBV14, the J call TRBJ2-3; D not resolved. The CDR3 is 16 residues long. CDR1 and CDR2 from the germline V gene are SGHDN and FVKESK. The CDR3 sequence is CACSPGGSFSGDTQYF. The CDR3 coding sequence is TGTGCCTGCAGTCCCGGTGGCAGTTTTTCGGGAGATACGCAGTATTTT.

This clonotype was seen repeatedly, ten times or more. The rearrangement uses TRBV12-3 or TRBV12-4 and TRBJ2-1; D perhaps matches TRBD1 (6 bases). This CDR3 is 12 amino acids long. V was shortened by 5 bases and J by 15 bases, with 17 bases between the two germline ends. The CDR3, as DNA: TGTGCCAGCAGTCGACAGGATCAGTCTCCGTTCTTC. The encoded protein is CASSRQDQSPFF.

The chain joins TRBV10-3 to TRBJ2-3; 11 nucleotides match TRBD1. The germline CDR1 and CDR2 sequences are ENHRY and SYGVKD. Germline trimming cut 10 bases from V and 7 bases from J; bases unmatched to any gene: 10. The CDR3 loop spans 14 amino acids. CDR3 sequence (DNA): TGTGCCACCCTAGGACAGGGGGCGTTCAATACGCAGTATTTT. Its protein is CATLGQGAFNTQYF.

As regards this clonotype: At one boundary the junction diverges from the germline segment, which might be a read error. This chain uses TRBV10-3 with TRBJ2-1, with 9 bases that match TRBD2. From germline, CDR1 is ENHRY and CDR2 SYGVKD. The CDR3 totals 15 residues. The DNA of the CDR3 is TGTGCCATCAGTGAGTCTAGCGGGGGCTACAATGAGCGGTACTTC. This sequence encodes CAISESSGGYNERYF.

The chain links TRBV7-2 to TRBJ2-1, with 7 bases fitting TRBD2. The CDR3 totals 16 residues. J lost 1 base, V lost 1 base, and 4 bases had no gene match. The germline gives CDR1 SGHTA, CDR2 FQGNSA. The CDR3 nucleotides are TGTGCCAGCAGCTTAGGGACTAGACGATCCTACAATGAGCAGTTCTTC. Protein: CASSLGTRRSYNEQFF.

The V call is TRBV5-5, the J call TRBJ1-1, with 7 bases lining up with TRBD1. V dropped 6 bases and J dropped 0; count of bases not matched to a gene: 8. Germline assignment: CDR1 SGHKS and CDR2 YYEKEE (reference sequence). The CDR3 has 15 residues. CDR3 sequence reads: CASTPRQGLNTEAFF. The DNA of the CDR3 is TGTGCCAGCACCCCCCGACAGGGCCTGAACACTGAAGCTTTCTTT.

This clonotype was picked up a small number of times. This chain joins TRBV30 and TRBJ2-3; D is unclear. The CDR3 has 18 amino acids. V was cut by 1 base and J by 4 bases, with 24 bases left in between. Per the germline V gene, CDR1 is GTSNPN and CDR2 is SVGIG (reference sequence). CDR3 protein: CAWSGLGPSEPSADTQYF. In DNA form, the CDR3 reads TGTGCCTGGAGTGGGCTGGGTCCCAGCGAGCCCTCGGCAGATACGCAGTATTTT.

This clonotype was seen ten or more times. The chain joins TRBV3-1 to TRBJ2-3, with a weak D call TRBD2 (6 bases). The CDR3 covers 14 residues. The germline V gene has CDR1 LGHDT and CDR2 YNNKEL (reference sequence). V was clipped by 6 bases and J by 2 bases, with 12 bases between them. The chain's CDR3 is CASRDGTYTDTQYF. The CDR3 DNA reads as TGTGCCAGCAGGGACGGGACTTACACAGATACGCAGTATTTT.

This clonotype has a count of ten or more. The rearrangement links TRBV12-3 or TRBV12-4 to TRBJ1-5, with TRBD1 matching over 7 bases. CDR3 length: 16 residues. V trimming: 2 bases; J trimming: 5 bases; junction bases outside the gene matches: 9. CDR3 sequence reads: CASSLPTGELHQPQHF. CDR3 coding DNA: TGTGCCAGCAGTTTACCTACAGGGGAATTGCATCAGCCCCAGCATTTT.

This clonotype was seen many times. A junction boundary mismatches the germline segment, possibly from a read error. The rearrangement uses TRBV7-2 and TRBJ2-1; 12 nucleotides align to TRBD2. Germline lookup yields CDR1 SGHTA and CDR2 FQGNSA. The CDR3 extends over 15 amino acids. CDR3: CASSLASGGGDEQFF. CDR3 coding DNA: TGTGCCAGCAGCCTAGCTAGCGGGGGGGGCGATGAGCAGTTCTTC. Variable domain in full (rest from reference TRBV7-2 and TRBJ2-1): GAGVSQSPSNKVTEKGKDVELRCDPISGHTALYWYRQSLGQGLEFLIYFQGNSAPDKSGLPSDRFSAERTGGSVSTLTIQRTQQEDSAVYLCASSLASGGGDEQFFGPGTRLTVL.